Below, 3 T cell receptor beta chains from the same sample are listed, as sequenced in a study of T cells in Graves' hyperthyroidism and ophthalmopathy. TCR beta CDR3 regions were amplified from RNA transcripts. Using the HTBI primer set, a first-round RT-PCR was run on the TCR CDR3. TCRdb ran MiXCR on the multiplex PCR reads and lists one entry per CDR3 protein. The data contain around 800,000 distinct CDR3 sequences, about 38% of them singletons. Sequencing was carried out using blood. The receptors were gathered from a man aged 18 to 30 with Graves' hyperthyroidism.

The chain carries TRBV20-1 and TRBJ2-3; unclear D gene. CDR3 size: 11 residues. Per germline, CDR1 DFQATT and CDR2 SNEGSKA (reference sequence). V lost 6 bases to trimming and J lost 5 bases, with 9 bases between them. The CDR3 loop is CSAILRDTQYF. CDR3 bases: TGCAGTGCCATTCTGAGAGATACGCAGTATTTT.

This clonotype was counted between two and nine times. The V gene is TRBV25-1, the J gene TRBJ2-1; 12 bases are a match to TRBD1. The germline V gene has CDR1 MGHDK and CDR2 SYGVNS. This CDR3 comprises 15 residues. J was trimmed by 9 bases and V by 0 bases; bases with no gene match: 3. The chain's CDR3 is CASSEYPGQGAEQFF. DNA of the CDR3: TGTGCCAGCAGTGAATATCCGGGACAGGGGGCTGAGCAGTTCTTC. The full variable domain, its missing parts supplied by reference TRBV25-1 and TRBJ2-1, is EADIYQTPRYLVIGTGKKITLECSQTMGHDKMYWYQQDPGMELHLIHYSYGVNSTEKGDLSSESTVSRIRTEHFPLTLESARPSHTSQYLCASSEYPGQGAEQFFGPGTRLTVL.

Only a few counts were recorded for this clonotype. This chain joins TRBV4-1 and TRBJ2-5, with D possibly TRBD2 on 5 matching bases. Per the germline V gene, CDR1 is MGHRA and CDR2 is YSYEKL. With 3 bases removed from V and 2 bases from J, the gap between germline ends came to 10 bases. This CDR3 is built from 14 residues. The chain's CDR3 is CASSHVAFQETQYF. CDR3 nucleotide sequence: TGCGCCAGCAGCCACGTAGCGTTTCAAGAGACCCAGTACTTC.